Presented here are 11 T cell receptor beta chains from one specimen sequenced in a study of shared clonotypes between healthy human individuals. The method was immunoSEQ multiplex PCR; TCRdb's version includes in-frame clones alone and lacks a portion of them. The repertoire has around 1,900,000 clones, around 93% of them found once; the top ten carry less than 2%. Naive CD8 populations comprised CD45RO-negative cells positively selected for CCR7, excluding terminally differentiated effector memory CD45RA+ cells. Input material: naive CD8+ T cells from PBMCs. These TCRs come from a man between 18 and 35 years old in good health. Some clones in this sample may be carry-over from other donors' samples.

CDR3 loop: CASSPRGPSEAFF. The CDR3 DNA reads as TGTGCCAGCAGTCCCCGGGGTCCCTCTGAAGCTTTCTTT. This sequence joins TRBV27 and TRBJ1-1; no firm D call. The germline CDR1 and CDR2 sequences are MNHEY and SMNVEV (reference sequence). The CDR3 extends over 13 amino acids. Between the trimmed V and J ends, which lost 5 bases and 6 bases, there was a span of 13 bases.

The V call is TRBV30, the J call TRBJ2-1, with a weak D call TRBD2 (6 bases). The CDR3 spans 14 residues. CDR1 and CDR2 (germline): GTSNPN, SVGIG (reference sequence). V lost 7 bases and J lost 4, with 17 bases in between. DNA for the CDR3: TGTGCCTACTACGGGGGACCGAGGTACAATGAGCAGTTCTTC. This gives the protein CAYYGGPRYNEQFF.

This chain links TRBV2 with TRBJ2-1, with 9 bases lining up with TRBD2. Germline values: CDR1 SNHLY, CDR2 FYNNEI. There are 17 residues in the CDR3. The J segment lost 3 bases and the V segment lost 1 base, leaving 7 bases of the junction unmatched. The CDR3 coding sequence is TGTGCCAGCAGTGAAGGTACTAGCGGGTCCTACTACAATGAGCAGTTCTTC. This encodes CASSEGTSGSYYNEQFF. Supplemented by reference TRBV2 and TRBJ2-1, the full variable domain reads EPEVTQTPSHQVTQMGQEVILRCVPISNHLYFYWYRQILGQKVEFLVSFYNNEISEKSEIFDDQFSVERPDGSNFTLKIRSTKLEDSAMYFCASSEGTSGSYYNEQFFGPGTRLTVL.

Of note for this clone: Other nucleotide sequences in the sample specify the same CDR3. The rearrangement links TRBV5-1 to TRBJ1-1; D gene unclear. Germline loops: CDR1 SGHRS, CDR2 YFSETQ. V gave up 0 bases and J gave up 5 bases, with 11 bases separating them. The CDR3 runs 14 residues. The CDR3 loop is CASSLDRGRTEAFF. In nucleotides, the CDR3 is TGCGCCAGCAGCTTGGATCGGGGAAGGACTGAAGCTTTCTTT.

There are a few counts of this clone. V gene TRBV7-3 combines with J gene TRBJ1-5; D is ambiguous. V dropped 4 bases and J dropped 3 bases, with 10 bases sitting between them. The CDR3 totals 14 residues. The V gene's germline CDR1 is SGHTA and CDR2 FQGTGA. The CDR3 DNA sequence: TGTGCCAGCAGCTCGCCCGGGGACAATCAGCCCCAGCATTTT. It translates to CASSSPGDNQPQHF.

The chain combines TRBV5-1 with TRBJ2-5; no clear D. This CDR3 contains 13 residues. CDR1 is SGHRS, CDR2 YFSETQ, per germline. Between the trimmed V and J ends, which lost 7 bases and 2 bases, there was a span of 12 bases. The CDR3 DNA is TGCGCCAGCGCAAGCCGAGAACAAGAGACCCAGTACTTC. It codes for CASASREQETQYF.

The chain recombines TRBV5-1 with TRBJ2-3; possibly TRBD2 for D (6 bases). V was pared by 2 bases and J by 2 bases, with 9 bases between. Germline CDR1 is SGHRS and CDR2 is YFSETQ. The CDR3 contains 14 residues. The CDR3 protein is CASSLLASTDTQYF. The DNA for the CDR3 is TGCGCCAGCAGCTTACTAGCCTCCACAGATACGCAGTATTTT.

This clone was seen just once. This chain uses TRBV25-1 with TRBJ1-5; 7 bases agree with TRBD1. The germline V gene encodes CDR1 MGHDK and CDR2 SYGVNS. The V gene end was trimmed by 8 bases and the J gene end by 0 bases; junction bases not matched to a gene: 4. CDR3 length: 14 amino acids. The CDR3 DNA is TGTGCCAGCTCTTACAGGGGTAGCAATCAGCCCCAGCATTTT. Amino acid sequence: CASSYRGSNQPQHF.

V and J are TRBV27 and TRBJ2-7; no clear D gene. Germline V gives CDR1 MNHEY, CDR2 SMNVEV (reference sequence). This CDR3 has 14 residues. Trimming shortened V by 4 bases and J by 1 base, and 11 bases separated the two germline ends. The chain's CDR3 is CASSSRGRSYEQYF. The CDR3 coding sequence is TGTGCCAGCAGTTCTCGAGGTCGTTCCTACGAGCAGTACTTC.

V usage is TRBV7-9 and J usage is TRBJ2-7; D might be TRBD2 (5 bases). CDR3 length equals 13 residues. The V end lost 5 bases, the J end lost 0 bases, and 8 bases lay between the germline ends. Germline CDR1 SEHNR, CDR2 FQNEAQ (reference sequence). DNA for the CDR3: TGTGCCAGCAGCCAGAGGGACTCCTACGAGCAGTACTTC. This translates into CASSQRDSYEQYF.

The CDR3 here is CASSMDRLAGGFEQFF. The CDR3 nucleotides are TGTGCCAGTAGTATGGACCGACTAGCGGGAGGTTTTGAGCAGTTCTTC. The chain carries TRBV19 and TRBJ2-1; 13 nucleotides match TRBD2. This CDR3 region has 16 residues. CDR1 is LNHDA and CDR2 is SQIVND in the germline V gene (reference sequence). V lost 3 bases, J lost 9 bases, and 8 bases stayed unmatched.